This paragraph covers one T cell receptor beta chain sequence. Its matching antigen is unknown. The CDR3 extends over 15 amino acids. V gave up 2 bases and J gave up 0 bases, with 10 bases separating them. Germline values: CDR1 SGHTA, CDR2 FQGNSA. The data derive from a study of shared clonotypes between healthy human individuals. Here immunoSEQ multiplex PCR was the method, and the copy in TCRdb shows in-frame clones only, minus some. Of over a million clones detected, more than 75% appear once; the ten largest clones hold 0.6% to 0.7%. Study-level results: Non-shared clonotypes had lower generation probabilities than those shared by all four donors. In having few donors, the study represented limited genetic and exposure-history diversity.

The origin of this receptor is a man aged 18 to 29 in good health. Some clones in this sample may be carry-over from other donors' samples. The sequenced sample consisted of memory CD4+ T cells from PBMCs. The subset was: CD45RA-negative fraction. The J gene is TRBJ1-1, the V gene TRBV7-2, with TRBD1 as a possible D gene (6 bases). The CDR3 protein is CASSLLGHLNTEAFF. The CDR3 DNA follows: TGTGCCAGCAGCTTATTGGGACACCTGAACACTGAAGCTTTCTTT. The whole variable domain, remainder taken from reference TRBV7-2 and TRBJ1-1, is GAGVSQSPSNKVTEKGKDVELRCDPISGHTALYWYRQSLGQGLEFLIYFQGNSAPDKSGLPSDRFSAERTGGSVSTLTIQRTQQEDSAVYLCASSLLGHLNTEAFFGQGTRLTVV.